Each of the 19 T cell receptor beta chains below was sequenced from the same sample in a study of T cells in Graves' hyperthyroidism and ophthalmopathy. TCR beta CDR3 sequences were amplified from RNA transcripts. In the first-round RT-PCR of the TCR CDR3, the HTBI primer set was used. MiXCR was run by TCRdb on the multiplex PCR reads, yielding one entry per CDR3 protein. The sample holds approximately 610,000 distinct CDR3 sequences; roughly 15% are singletons and the top ten take around 4.5%. The sample taken for sequencing was blood. The receptors shown here come from a woman aged 40 to 50 with Graves' ophthalmopathy.

Ten or more counts support this clonotype. This rearrangement joins TRBV15 to TRBJ2-5; maybe TRBD1 (6 bases). Per the germline V gene, CDR1 is LNHNV and CDR2 is YYDKDF (reference sequence). The CDR3 contains 15 residues. Trimming took off 4 bases at V and 0 bases at J, with 12 bases between the two ends. The DNA for the CDR3 is TGTGCCACCAGCAAGGCCTACAGGGACCAAGAGACCCAGTACTTC. Translated: CATSKAYRDQETQYF. The full variable domain, with the rest looked up from reference TRBV15 and TRBJ2-5, is DAMVIQNPRYQVTQFGKPVTLSCSQTLNHNVMYWYQQKSSQAPKLLFHYYDKDFNNEADTPDNFQSRRPNTSFCFLDIRSPGLGDTAMYLCATSKAYRDQETQYFGPGTRLLVL.

Many counts were recorded for this clonotype. The genes are TRBV19 and TRBJ1-2, with TRBD1 matching 9 bases. The junction had 7 bases not matched to a gene; V was cut back by 9 bases and J by 8 bases. This CDR3 has 12 amino acids. The germline gives CDR1 LNHDA, CDR2 SQIVND (reference sequence). In DNA form, the CDR3 reads TGTGCCAGCAGCGGGACAGGGTACGGCTACACCTTC. This sequence encodes CASSGTGYGYTF.

At least ten counts were recorded for this clonotype. V usage is TRBV29-1 and J usage is TRBJ2-2, with a possible D match to TRBD2 (6 bases). The V gene's germline CDR1 is SQVTM and CDR2 ANQGSEA. The V and J ends lost 5 bases and 3 bases respectively, with 19 bases between them. The CDR3 extends over 16 amino acids. The CDR3 DNA sequence: TGCAGCGTTATTCCGAATGACGGGGAGGACACCGGGGAGCTGTTTTTT. It encodes CSVIPNDGEDTGELFF.

A note on this clonotype: The junction departs from the called germline gene at one end, perhaps through a read error. V gene TRBV30 combines with J gene TRBJ1-6, with TRBD1 matching 7 bases. This CDR3 spans 15 amino acids. Germline-derived CDR1 and CDR2 are GTSNPN and SVGIG (reference sequence). The CDR3 DNA follows: TGTGCCTGGAGAGGGACAGCCTCCAATAATTCACCCCTCCACTTT. It encodes CAWRGTASNNSPLHF.

Comments on this clonotype: A read error may be the cause here, since a much bigger clone is one base away. This rearrangement joins TRBV10-3 to TRBJ2-7; the match to TRBD2 covers 7 bases. Germline trimming cut 3 bases from V and 6 bases from J; bases unmatched to any gene: 8. CDR1 is ENHRY and CDR2 is SYGVKD in the germline V gene. The CDR3 covers 14 residues. This CDR3 reads CAISEAGTSLEQYF. The DNA for the CDR3 is TGTGCCATCAGTGAAGCGGGGACCTCCCTCGAGCAGTACTTC.

J is TRBJ1-3 and V is TRBV7-2, with 7 nucleotides matching TRBD1. Losses at the gene ends were 0 bases for V and 4 bases for J; bases not matched to a gene: 6. The germline gives CDR1 SGHTA, CDR2 FQGNSA. The CDR3 is made up of 16 amino acids. The CDR3 DNA reads as TGTGCCAGCAGCTTAGCACATACAGGGGAAGGAAACACCATATATTTT. It translates to CASSLAHTGEGNTIYF. Full variable domain (missing parts from reference TRBV7-2 and TRBJ1-3): GAGVSQSPSNKVTEKGKDVELRCDPISGHTALYWYRQSLGQGLEFLIYFQGNSAPDKSGLPSDRFSAERTGGSVSTLTIQRTQQEDSAVYLCASSLAHTGEGNTIYFGEGSWLTVV.

This clonotype was picked up many times. This chain joins TRBV30 and TRBJ2-5, with D maybe TRBD1 (6 bases). Trimming left V 1 base short and J 1 base short, with 7 bases between. This CDR3 is built from 13 residues. Germline values: CDR1 GTSNPN, CDR2 SVGIG (reference sequence). In DNA, the CDR3 is TGTGCCTGGAGTGAAGGGGGCCAAGAGACCCAGTACTTC. Encoded protein: CAWSEGGQETQYF.

This clonotype was counted many times. The chain recombines TRBV12-3 or TRBV12-4 with TRBJ1-1; the D is unclear. Trimming shortened V by 5 bases and J by 7 bases, and 17 bases separated the two germline ends. The length of the CDR3 is 14 residues. The CDR3 loop is CASSESTGGSEAFF. In DNA form, the CDR3 reads TGTGCCAGCAGTGAATCGACCGGAGGTAGTGAAGCTTTCTTT.

This clonotype appeared many times. CDR3 bases: TGTGCCAGCAGTGATTATTCTCGTAACACTGAAGCTTTCTTT. Protein: CASSDYSRNTEAFF. The rearrangement links TRBV6-4 to TRBJ1-1, with D uncertain. The CDR3 has 14 residues. Germline CDR1 reads MRHNA; CDR2 reads SNTAGT. V was clipped by 3 bases and J by 2 bases, with 10 bases between them.

This clonotype was counted a few times. The chain joins TRBV5-6 to TRBJ1-6; a weak D match, TRBD1 (5 bases). The CDR3 loop spans 15 amino acids. Germline assignment: CDR1 SGHDT and CDR2 YYEEEE. With 0 bases removed from V and 5 bases from J, the gap between germline ends came to 9 bases. CDR3: CASSLDQGNNSPLHF. The CDR3 coding sequence is TGTGCCAGCAGCTTGGACCAGGGCAATAATTCACCCCTCCACTTT.

This clonotype was recorded at least ten times. This rearrangement joins TRBV6-5 to TRBJ2-4; D may be TRBD1 or TRBD2 (5 bases each). Germline CDR1 MNHEY, CDR2 SVGAGI. The CDR3 spans 14 residues. The V gene lost 0 bases and the J gene lost 8 bases, with 11 bases spanning the gap. The CDR3 protein is CASSYSGVGDIQYF. The CDR3 DNA is TGTGCCAGCAGTTACTCAGGGGTGGGGGACATTCAGTACTTC.

This clonotype occurred many times. The rearrangement links TRBV11-2 to TRBJ1-1; weak D call: TRBD1 (6 bases). This CDR3 contains 14 residues. Trimming removed 4 bases at V and 6 bases at J, with 15 bases between. Looked up from germline, CDR1 is SGHAT and CDR2 is FQNNGV. CDR3 amino acids: CASSSRGQSAEAFF. The DNA of the CDR3 is TGTGCCAGCAGCTCAAGAGGACAGTCGGCTGAAGCTTTCTTT.

This clonotype was seen at least ten times. V is TRBV28 and J is TRBJ2-5, with 9 bases lining up with TRBD1. The germline gives CDR1 MDHEN, CDR2 SYDVKM. This CDR3 is built from 14 residues. The J segment lost 5 bases and the V segment lost 4 bases, leaving 5 bases of the junction unmatched. The CDR3 loop is CASSSTGGLETQYF. The DNA for the CDR3 is TGTGCCAGCAGTTCTACAGGGGGCTTGGAGACCCAGTACTTC.

This clonotype has at least ten counts. The CDR3: CASSLDRPDVGAFF. The CDR3 DNA reads TGTGCCAGCAGTTTAGACAGGCCAGATGTAGGGGCTTTCTTT. The chain is built from TRBV28 and TRBJ1-1; the D gene is possibly TRBD1 (6 bases). Germline V CDR1 and CDR2: MDHEN, SYDVKM. This CDR3 is built from 14 residues. Trimming left V 2 bases short and J 11 bases short, with 18 bases between.

This clonotype was detected ten times or more. The rearrangement links TRBV6-2 or TRBV6-3 to TRBJ2-7; TRBD2 aligns across 11 bases. Germline CDR1 reads MNHEY; CDR2 reads SVGEGT. The CDR3 consists of 16 residues. The J segment lost 2 bases and the V segment lost 4 bases, leaving 7 bases of the junction unmatched. In nucleotides, the CDR3 is TGTGCCAGCAGTTCGGATACTAGCGGGAGAACCTACGAGCAGTACTTC. It yields the protein CASSSDTSGRTYEQYF.

This clonotype was found many times. The rearrangement links TRBV2 to TRBJ1-2, with 7 bases lining up with TRBD1. The CDR3 is 13 residues long. Germline V CDR1 and CDR2: SNHLY, FYNNEI. The V and J ends lost 3 bases and 8 bases, in that order; junction bases with no gene match: 6. As DNA, the CDR3 is TGTGCCAGCAGTGACGACAGGGTGGAAGGCTACACCTTC. This gives the protein CASSDDRVEGYTF. The complete variable domain, with remaining parts taken from reference TRBV2 and TRBJ1-2, reads EPEVTQTPSHQVTQMGQEVILRCVPISNHLYFYWYRQILGQKVEFLVSFYNNEISEKSEIFDDQFSVERPDGSNFTLKIRSTKLEDSAMYFCASSDDRVEGYTFGSGTRLTVV.

V usage is TRBV19 and J usage is TRBJ2-3; 13 positions match TRBD2. This CDR3 comprises 17 residues. Germline lookup yields CDR1 LNHDA and CDR2 SQIVND (reference sequence). The ends lost 4 bases at V and 4 bases at J; junction bases unmatched: 8. CDR3 in DNA: TGTGCCAGTAGTAATTTCGGGACTAGCGGGACCTCAGATACGCAGTATTTT. Translated: CASSNFGTSGTSDTQYF.

The table lists this clonotype with many counts. Germline is not matched at one junction end, which may reflect a read error. J is TRBJ1-5 and V is TRBV28; the D gene is possibly TRBD1 (5 bases). This CDR3 has 16 residues. Germline V lookup: CDR1 MDHEN, CDR2 SYDVKM. The DNA of the CDR3 is TGTGCCCGCAGGAGCGACAGAGTAAGAAGCAATCAGCCCCAGCATTTT. It encodes CARRSDRVRSNQPQHF.

The chain carries TRBV27 and TRBJ2-7; a weak D match, TRBD1 (6 bases). The V and J ends lost 5 bases and 0 bases respectively, with 17 bases between them. The CDR3 is made up of 16 amino acids. Germline V gene lookup returns CDR1 MNHEY and CDR2 SMNVEV (reference sequence). The CDR3 bases are TGTGCCAGCAGTGGAGTTGGGACACCTTTCTCCTACGAGCAGTACTTC. This translates into CASSGVGTPFSYEQYF.